The following is a T cell receptor (beta chain) sequence with its context. This record comes from a study of shared clonotypes between healthy human individuals. The V gene lost 5 bases and the J gene lost 4 bases, with 5 bases spanning the gap. The CDR3 length is 12 residues. The V gene's germline CDR1 is MGHRA and CDR2 YSYEKL. The authors distributed each subset's genomic DNA evenly over several immunoSEQ plates. Produced via immunoSEQ multiplex PCR; TCRdb's table is partial and in-frame only. The data contain around 480,000 clones, about 75% of them singletons. Source material: PBMCs. This chain joins TRBV4-1 and TRBJ1-4; D remains ambiguous. This receptor was obtained from a woman in her forties in good health. Some clones in this sample may be carry-over from other donors' samples. CDR3: CASSTNNEKLFF. The CDR3 coding sequence is TGCGCCAGCAGCACCAATAATGAAAAACTGTTTTTT.